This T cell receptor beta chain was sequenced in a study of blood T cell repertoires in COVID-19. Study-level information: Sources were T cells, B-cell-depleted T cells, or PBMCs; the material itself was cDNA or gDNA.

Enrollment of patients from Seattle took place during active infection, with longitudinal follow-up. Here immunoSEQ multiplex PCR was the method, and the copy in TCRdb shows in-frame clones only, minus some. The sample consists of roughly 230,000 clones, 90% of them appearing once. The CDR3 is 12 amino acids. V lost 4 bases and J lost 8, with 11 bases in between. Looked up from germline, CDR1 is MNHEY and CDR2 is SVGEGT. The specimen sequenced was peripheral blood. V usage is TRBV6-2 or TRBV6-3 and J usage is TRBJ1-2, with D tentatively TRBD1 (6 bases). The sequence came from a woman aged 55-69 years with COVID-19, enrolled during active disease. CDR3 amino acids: CASSLDRQGYTF. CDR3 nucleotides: TGTGCCAGCAGTTTGGACAGACAAGGCTACACCTTC.